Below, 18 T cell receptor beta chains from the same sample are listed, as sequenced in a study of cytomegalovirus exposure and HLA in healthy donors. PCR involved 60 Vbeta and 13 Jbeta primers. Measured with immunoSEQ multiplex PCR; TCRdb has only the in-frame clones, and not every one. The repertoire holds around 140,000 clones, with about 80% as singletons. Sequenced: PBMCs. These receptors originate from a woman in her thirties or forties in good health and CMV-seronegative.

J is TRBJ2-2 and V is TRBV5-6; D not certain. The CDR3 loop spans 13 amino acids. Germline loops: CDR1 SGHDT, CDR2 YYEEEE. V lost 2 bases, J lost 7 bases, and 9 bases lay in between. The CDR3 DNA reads TGTGCCAGCAGCTTAGATACTGACGGGGAGCTGTTTTTT. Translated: CASSLDTDGELFF. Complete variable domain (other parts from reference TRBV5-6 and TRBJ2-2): DAGVTQSPTHLIKTRGQQVTLRCSPKSGHDTVSWYQQALGQGPQFIFQYYEEEERQRGNFPDRFSGHQFPNYSSELNVNALLLGDSALYLCASSLDTDGELFFGEGSRLTVL.

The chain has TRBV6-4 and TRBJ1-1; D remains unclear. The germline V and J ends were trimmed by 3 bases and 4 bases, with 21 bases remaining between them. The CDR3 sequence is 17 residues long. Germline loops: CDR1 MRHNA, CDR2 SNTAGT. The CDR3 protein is CASSESRGPPETTEAFF. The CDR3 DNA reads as TGTGCCAGCAGTGAGAGCCGAGGCCCCCCCGAGACCACTGAAGCTTTCTTT.

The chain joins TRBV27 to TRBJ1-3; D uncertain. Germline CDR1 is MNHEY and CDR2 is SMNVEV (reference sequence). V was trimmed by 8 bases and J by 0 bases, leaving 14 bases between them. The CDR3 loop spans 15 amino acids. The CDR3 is CASGRLASSGNTIYF. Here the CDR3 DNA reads TGTGCCAGCGGGCGACTAGCTAGCTCTGGAAACACCATATATTTT.

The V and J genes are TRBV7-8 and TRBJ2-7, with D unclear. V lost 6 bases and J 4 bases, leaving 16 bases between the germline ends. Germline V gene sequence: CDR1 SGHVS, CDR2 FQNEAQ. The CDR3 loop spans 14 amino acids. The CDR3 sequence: CASSLTPSNYEQYF. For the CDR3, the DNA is TGTGCCAGCAGTCTGACTCCGAGCAATTACGAGCAGTACTTC.

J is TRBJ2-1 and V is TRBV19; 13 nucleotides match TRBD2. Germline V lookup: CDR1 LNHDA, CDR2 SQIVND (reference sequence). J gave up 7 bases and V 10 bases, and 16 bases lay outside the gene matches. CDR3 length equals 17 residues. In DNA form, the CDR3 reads TGTGCCACTACACCCGGCTGGGGACTAGCGGGATGGAATGAGCAGTTCTTC. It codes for CATTPGWGLAGWNEQFF.

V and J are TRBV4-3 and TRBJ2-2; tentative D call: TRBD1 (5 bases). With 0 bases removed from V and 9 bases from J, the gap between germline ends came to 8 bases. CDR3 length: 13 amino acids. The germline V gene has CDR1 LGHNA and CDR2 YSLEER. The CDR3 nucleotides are TGCGCCAGCAGCCAAGATTGGGGCCGGGAGCTGTTTTTT. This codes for CASSQDWGRELFF.

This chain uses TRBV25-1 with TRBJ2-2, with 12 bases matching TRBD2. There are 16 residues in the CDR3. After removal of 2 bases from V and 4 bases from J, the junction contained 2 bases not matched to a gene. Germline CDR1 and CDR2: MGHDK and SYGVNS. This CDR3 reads CASSELAGGPTGELFF. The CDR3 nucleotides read TGTGCCAGCAGTGAACTAGCGGGAGGGCCCACCGGGGAGCTGTTTTTT.

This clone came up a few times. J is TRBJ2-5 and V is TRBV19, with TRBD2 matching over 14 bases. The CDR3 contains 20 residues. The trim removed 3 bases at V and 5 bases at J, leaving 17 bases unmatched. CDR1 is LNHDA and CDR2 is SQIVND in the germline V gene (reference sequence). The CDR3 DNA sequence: TGTGCCAGTAGTATCCGGGCCGTCAATGGACTAGCGGGAGGACGGGAGACCCAGTACTTC. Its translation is CASSIRAVNGLAGGRETQYF.

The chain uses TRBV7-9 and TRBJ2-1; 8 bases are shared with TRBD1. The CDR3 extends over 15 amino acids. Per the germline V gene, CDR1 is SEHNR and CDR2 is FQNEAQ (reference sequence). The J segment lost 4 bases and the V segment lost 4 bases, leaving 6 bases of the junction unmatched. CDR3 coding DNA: TGTGCCAGCAGCTCCCGGGACAGGCAGTACAATGAGCAGTTCTTC. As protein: CASSSRDRQYNEQFF.

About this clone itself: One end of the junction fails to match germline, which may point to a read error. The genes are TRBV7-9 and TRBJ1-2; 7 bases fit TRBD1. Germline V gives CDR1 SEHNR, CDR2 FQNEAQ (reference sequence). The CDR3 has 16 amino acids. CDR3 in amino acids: CSSSSQGQRSFYGYTF. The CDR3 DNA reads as TGTTCCAGCAGCTCCCAGGGACAGCGATCCTTCTATGGCTACACCTTC. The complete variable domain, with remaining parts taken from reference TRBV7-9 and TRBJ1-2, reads DTGVSQNPRHKITKRGQNVTFRCDPISEHNRLYWYRQTLGQGPEFLTYFQNEAQLEKSRLLSDRFSAERPKGSFSTLEIQRTEQGDSAMYLCSSSSQGQRSFYGYTFGSGTRLTVV.

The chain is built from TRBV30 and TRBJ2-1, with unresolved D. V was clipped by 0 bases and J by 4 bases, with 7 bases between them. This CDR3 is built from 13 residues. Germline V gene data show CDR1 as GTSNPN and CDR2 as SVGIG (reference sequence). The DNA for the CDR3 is TGTGCCTGGAGTGTAAACACATACAATGAGCAGTTCTTC. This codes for CAWSVNTYNEQFF.

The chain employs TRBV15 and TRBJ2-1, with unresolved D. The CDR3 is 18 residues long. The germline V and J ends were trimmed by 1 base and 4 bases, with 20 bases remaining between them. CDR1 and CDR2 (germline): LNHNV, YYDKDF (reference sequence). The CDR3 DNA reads TGTGCCACCAGCAGAGGTCCGCTAACATTGGCAGCGTACAATGAGCAGTTCTTC. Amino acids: CATSRGPLTLAAYNEQFF.

CDR3 bases: TGTGCCAGCAGCCAAGATAGGTCCGGGACGAACACCGGGGAGCTGTTTTTT. Amino acids: CASSQDRSGTNTGELFF. This chain joins TRBV4-2 and TRBJ2-2; tentative D call: TRBD2 (5 bases). V lost 0 bases, J lost 0 bases, and 11 bases lay in between. From germline, CDR1 is LGHNA and CDR2 YNFKEQ. CDR3 size: 17 residues.

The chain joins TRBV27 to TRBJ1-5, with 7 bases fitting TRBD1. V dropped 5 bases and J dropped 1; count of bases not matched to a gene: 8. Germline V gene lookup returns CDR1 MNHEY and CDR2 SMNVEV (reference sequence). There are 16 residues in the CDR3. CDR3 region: CASSPYTGVSNQPQHF. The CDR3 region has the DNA TGTGCCAGCAGTCCCTATACAGGGGTCAGCAATCAGCCCCAGCATTTT.

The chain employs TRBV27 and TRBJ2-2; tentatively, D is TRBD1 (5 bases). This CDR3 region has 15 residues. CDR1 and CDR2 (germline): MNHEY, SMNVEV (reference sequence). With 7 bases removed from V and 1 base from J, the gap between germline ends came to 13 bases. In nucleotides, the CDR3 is TGTGCCAGCAATCCTGGAACAGGGAACACCGGGGAGCTGTTTTTT. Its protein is CASNPGTGNTGELFF.

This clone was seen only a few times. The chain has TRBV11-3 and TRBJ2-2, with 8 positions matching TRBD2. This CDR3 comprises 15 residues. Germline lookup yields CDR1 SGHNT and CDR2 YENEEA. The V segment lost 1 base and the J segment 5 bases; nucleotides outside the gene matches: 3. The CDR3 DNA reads TGTGCCAGCAGCTTAGCGGCGGGAGGAACCGGGGAGCTGTTTTTT. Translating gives CASSLAAGGTGELFF.

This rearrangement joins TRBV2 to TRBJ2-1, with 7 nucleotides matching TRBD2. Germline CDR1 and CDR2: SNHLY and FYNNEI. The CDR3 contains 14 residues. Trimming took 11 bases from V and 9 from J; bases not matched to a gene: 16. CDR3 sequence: CAGGKEAGDSEQFF. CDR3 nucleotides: TGTGCCGGAGGAAAGGAGGCGGGAGACAGTGAGCAGTTCTTC. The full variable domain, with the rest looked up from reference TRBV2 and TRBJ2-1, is EPEVTQTPSHQVTQMGQEVILRCVPISNHLYFYWYRQILGQKVEFLVSFYNNEISEKSEIFDDQFSVERPDGSNFTLKIRSTKLEDSAMYFCAGGKEAGDSEQFFGPGTRLTVL.

CDR3 in DNA: TGCGCCAGCAGCCAAGACTGGGGCGGGAGGGCCACAACCGGGGAGCTGTTTTTT. Protein product: CASSQDWGGRATTGELFF. V and J are TRBV4-1 and TRBJ2-2; 9 bases fit TRBD2. This CDR3 contains 18 residues. V was clipped by 0 bases and J by 5 bases; unmatched bases: 10. Germline CDR1 MGHRA, CDR2 YSYEKL.